These T cell receptor beta chains were read from a single sample in a study of T cells in Graves' hyperthyroidism and ophthalmopathy. TCRdb reprocessed the multiplex PCR reads via MiXCR and lists one record per CDR3 protein. The sample contains 300,000 to 450,000 distinct CDR3 sequences, 25% of which appear only once. Sequenced sample: blood. Receptor source: a man aged 45-60 years with Graves' hyperthyroidism. The CDR3 runs from the conserved cysteine through the conserved F or W. D genes are given only for firm matches. Rows give clone size only sometimes, using once, few, many, or a class for an expanded clone.

J gene: TRBJ2-7; V gene: TRBV11-2; D gene: .; clone size: many; CDR3 protein: CASSLDRETPYEQYF; CDR3 DNA: TGTGCCAGCAGCTTAGATCGGGAGACTCCCTACGAGCAGTACTTC
J gene: TRBJ1-1; V gene: TRBV20-1; D gene: .; clone size: few; CDR3 protein: CSASGAVNTEAFF; CDR3 DNA: TGCAGTGCTAGTGGGGCGGTGAACACTGAAGCTTTCTTT
J gene: TRBJ2-2; V gene: TRBV24-1; D gene: .; clone size: .; CDR3 protein: CAPHLHKNTGELFF; CDR3 DNA: TGTGCCCCACATTTACACAAGAACACCGGGGAGCTGTTTTTT
J gene: TRBJ2-1; V gene: TRBV5-1; D gene: TRBD1; clone size: few; CDR3 protein: CASSPGQGPEGLFF; CDR3 DNA: TGCGCCAGCAGCCCGGGACAGGGCCCGGAGGGGCTGTTCTTC
J gene: TRBJ2-1; V gene: TRBV12-3/TRBV12-4; D gene: .; clone size: .; CDR3 protein: CASRLVDNEQFF; CDR3 DNA: TGTGCCAGCAGGTTAGTTGACAATGAGCAGTTCTTC
J gene: TRBJ1-1; V gene: TRBV20-1; D gene: .; clone size: .; CDR3 protein: CSASQPTEAFF; CDR3 DNA: TGCAGTGCTAGTCAGCCCACTGAAGCTTTCTTT
J gene: TRBJ2-6; V gene: TRBV11-2; D gene: .; clone size: few; CDR3 protein: CASDEYLGTPGANVLTF; CDR3 DNA: TGTGCCAGCGACGAATACCTGGGGACCCCTGGGGCCAACGTCCTGACTTTC
J gene: TRBJ2-2; V gene: TRBV11-1; D gene: .; clone size: few; CDR3 protein: CASSLALPGNTGELFF; CDR3 DNA: TGTGCCAGCAGCTTAGCGCTACCCGGGAACACCGGGGAGCTGTTTTTT
J gene: TRBJ1-2; V gene: TRBV2; D gene: .; clone size: .; CDR3 protein: CASSEEYRSNYGYTF; CDR3 DNA: TGTGCCAGCAGTGAAGAATATAGGTCGAACTATGGCTACACCTTC
J gene: TRBJ2-2; V gene: TRBV7-3; D gene: .; clone size: few; CDR3 protein: CASSSQGATGELFF; CDR3 DNA: TGTGCCAGCAGCTCACAGGGTGCCACCGGGGAGCTGTTTTTT
J gene: TRBJ2-7; V gene: TRBV6-2/TRBV6-3; D gene: TRBD2; clone size: .; CDR3 protein: CASSWGLAMIGEQYF; CDR3 DNA: TGTGCCAGCAGTTGGGGACTAGCGATGATCGGGGAGCAGTACTTC
J gene: TRBJ1-6; V gene: TRBV5-1; D gene: TRBD1; clone size: .; CDR3 protein: CASSLWGQDNSPLHF; CDR3 DNA: TGCGCCAGCAGCTTGTGGGGACAGGATAATTCACCCCTCCACTTT
J gene: TRBJ1-5; V gene: TRBV12-3/TRBV12-4; D gene: .; clone size: few; CDR3 protein: CASSLVGSRFQPQHF; CDR3 DNA: TGTGCCAGCAGCCTTGTTGGGTCGAGATTTCAGCCCCAGCATTTT
J gene: TRBJ2-3; V gene: TRBV4-1; D gene: .; clone size: few; CDR3 protein: CASSQDPTDTDTQYF; CDR3 DNA: TGCGCCAGCAGCCAAGACCCCACCGACACAGATACGCAGTATTTT
J gene: TRBJ2-3; V gene: TRBV12-5; D gene: TRBD2; clone size: few; CDR3 protein: CASGFPRAGVTDTQYF; CDR3 DNA: TGTGCTAGTGGTTTCCCACGAGCGGGAGTGACAGATACGCAGTATTTT
J gene: TRBJ1-4; V gene: TRBV28; D gene: .; clone size: .; CDR3 protein: CASSLGQLATNEKLFF; CDR3 DNA: TGTGCCAGCAGTTTAGGTCAGCTTGCAACTAATGAAAAACTGTTTTTT
J gene: TRBJ1-1; V gene: TRBV19; D gene: .; clone size: few; CDR3 protein: CATNDRLNTEAFF; CDR3 DNA: TGTGCCACCAATGACAGATTGAACACTGAAGCTTTCTTT
J gene: TRBJ2-5; V gene: TRBV30; D gene: .; clone size: .; CDR3 protein: CAWSVGGKTQYF; CDR3 DNA: TGTGCCTGGAGTGTAGGGGGAAAGACCCAGTACTTC
J gene: TRBJ2-7; V gene: TRBV6-1; D gene: TRBD2; clone size: few; CDR3 protein: CASSEDERDWSYEQYF; CDR3 DNA: TGTGCCAGCAGTGAAGACGAGCGGGATTGGTCCTACGAGCAGTACTTC
J gene: TRBJ2-7; V gene: TRBV6-2/TRBV6-3; D gene: TRBD2; clone size: .; CDR3 protein: CASSYLGTNGTHSYEQYF; CDR3 DNA: TGTGCCAGCAGTTACTTAGGGACTAACGGGACGCACTCCTACGAGCAGTACTTC
J gene: TRBJ2-1; V gene: TRBV11-3; D gene: .; clone size: few; CDR3 protein: CASSLSSGLYNEQFF; CDR3 DNA: TGTGCCAGCAGCTTATCAAGCGGCTTATACAATGAGCAGTTCTTC
J gene: TRBJ1-1; V gene: TRBV24-1; D gene: .; clone size: few; CDR3 protein: CATSDLADTEAFF; CDR3 DNA: TGTGCCACCAGTGATTTGGCGGACACTGAAGCTTTCTTT
J gene: TRBJ2-7; V gene: TRBV10-3; D gene: .; clone size: few; CDR3 protein: CAISELMDEQYF; CDR3 DNA: TGTGCCATCAGTGAATTAATGGACGAGCAGTACTTC
J gene: TRBJ2-1; V gene: TRBV7-9; D gene: TRBD1; clone size: few; CDR3 protein: CASSLSRGQSTPEQFF; CDR3 DNA: TGTGCCAGCAGCTTGAGTCGGGGACAGAGTACTCCAGAGCAGTTCTTC
J gene: TRBJ1-1; V gene: TRBV6-1; D gene: .; clone size: .; CDR3 protein: CASSPVLLAIEAFF; CDR3 DNA: TGTGCCAGCAGTCCTGTTCTATTAGCGATTGAAGCTTTCTTT
J gene: TRBJ1-2; V gene: TRBV29-1; D gene: TRBD1; clone size: .; CDR3 protein: CSVDRDRDFPLYGYTF; CDR3 DNA: TGCAGCGTTGACCGGGACAGGGATTTTCCTTTATATGGCTACACCTTC
J gene: TRBJ2-3; V gene: TRBV7-3; D gene: TRBD1; clone size: .; CDR3 protein: CASSQRPPGQGGDTQYF; CDR3 DNA: TGTGCCAGCAGCCAGAGACCCCCGGGACAGGGTGGAGATACGCAGTATTTT
J gene: TRBJ2-7; V gene: TRBV9; D gene: .; clone size: .; CDR3 protein: CASSVGAGTSYEQYF; CDR3 DNA: TGTGCCAGCAGCGTAGGGGCAGGGACCTCCTACGAGCAGTACTTC
J gene: TRBJ1-1; V gene: TRBV12-3/TRBV12-4; D gene: .; clone size: few; CDR3 protein: CASSFSGKREAFF; CDR3 DNA: TGTGCCAGCAGTTTCTCCGGGAAAAGGGAAGCTTTCTTT
J gene: TRBJ2-2; V gene: TRBV7-2; D gene: .; clone size: .; CDR3 protein: CASSLVVAGPGELFF; CDR3 DNA: TGTGCCAGCAGCTTAGTTGTGGCGGGACCCGGGGAGCTGTTTTTT
J gene: TRBJ2-7; V gene: TRBV11-2; D gene: TRBD2; clone size: .; CDR3 protein: CASSRVGLAYEQYF; CDR3 DNA: TGTGCCAGCAGCCGGGTAGGACTAGCCTACGAGCAGTACTTC
J gene: TRBJ1-1; V gene: TRBV12-3/TRBV12-4; D gene: .; clone size: many; CDR3 protein: CASSSGVEVNGMNTEAFF; CDR3 DNA: TGTGCCAGCAGCTCCGGTGTTGAGGTGAACGGCATGAACACTGAAGCTTTCTTT
J gene: TRBJ1-1; V gene: TRBV29-1; D gene: TRBD1; clone size: many; CDR3 protein: CSSSGTVETEAFF; CDR3 DNA: TGCAGCTCTTCCGGGACAGTGGAAACTGAAGCTTTCTTT
J gene: TRBJ1-2; V gene: TRBV7-2; D gene: TRBD1; clone size: many; CDR3 protein: CASSSMTGGPGYTF; CDR3 DNA: TGTGCCAGCAGCTCAATGACAGGGGGTCCTGGCTACACCTTC
J gene: TRBJ2-5; V gene: TRBV24-1; D gene: TRBD2; clone size: few; CDR3 protein: CATSEPTSGRGKETQYF; CDR3 DNA: TGTGCCACCAGTGAACCTACTAGCGGGAGGGGGAAGGAGACCCAGTACTTC
J gene: TRBJ2-3; V gene: TRBV5-1; D gene: .; clone size: .; CDR3 protein: CASSFLETDTQYF; CDR3 DNA: TGCGCCAGCAGCTTTCTAGAAACAGATACGCAGTATTTT
J gene: TRBJ1-4; V gene: TRBV19; D gene: .; clone size: .; CDR3 protein: CASSMSGATNEKLFF; CDR3 DNA: TGTGCCAGTAGTATGTCGGGAGCAACTAATGAAAAACTGTTTTTT
J gene: TRBJ1-6; V gene: TRBV7-2; D gene: TRBD1; clone size: .; CDR3 protein: CASRRQGALYNSPLHF; CDR3 DNA: TGTGCCAGCAGGAGACAGGGGGCCCTCTATAATTCACCCCTCCACTTT
J gene: TRBJ1-1; V gene: TRBV28; D gene: .; clone size: many; CDR3 protein: CASSLSTDLIMNTEAFF; CDR3 DNA: TGTGCCAGCAGTTTATCAACCGATCTTATCATGAACACTGAAGCTTTCTTT
J gene: TRBJ1-1; V gene: TRBV18; D gene: .; clone size: many; CDR3 protein: CASSPGDGTEAFF; CDR3 DNA: TGTGCCAGCTCACCTGGGGACGGCACTGAAGCTTTCTTT
J gene: TRBJ2-5; V gene: TRBV12-3/TRBV12-4; D gene: .; clone size: .; CDR3 protein: CASSLGGGRETQYF; CDR3 DNA: TGTGCCAGCAGTTTAGGGGGAGGTCGGGAGACCCAGTACTTC
J gene: TRBJ2-5; V gene: TRBV20-1; D gene: .; clone size: few; CDR3 protein: CSSSAQETQYF; CDR3 DNA: TGCAGTTCCTCGGCGCAAGAGACCCAGTACTTC
J gene: TRBJ2-7; V gene: TRBV2; D gene: .; clone size: once; CDR3 protein: CASSPAGTSYEQYF; CDR3 DNA: TGTGCCAGCAGCCCTGCAGGGACCTCCTACGAGCAGTACTTC
J gene: TRBJ2-7; V gene: TRBV7-9; D gene: .; clone size: .; CDR3 protein: CASSFRGEQQYF; CDR3 DNA: TGTGCCAGCAGCTTTCGGGGAGAACAGCAGTACTTC
J gene: TRBJ2-3; V gene: TRBV2; D gene: .; clone size: many; CDR3 protein: CASSEGQRDGSTDTQYF; CDR3 DNA: TGTGCCAGCAGTGAAGGTCAGAGGGACGGGAGCACAGATACGCAGTATTTT
J gene: TRBJ2-5; V gene: TRBV18; D gene: .; clone size: .; CDR3 protein: CASSPGVTEETQYF; CDR3 DNA: TGTGCCAGCTCTCCGGGGGTGACAGAAGAGACCCAGTACTTC
J gene: TRBJ2-7; V gene: TRBV7-2; D gene: TRBD2; clone size: few; CDR3 protein: CASSLGLALYEQYF; CDR3 DNA: TGTGCCAGCAGCTTGGGACTAGCGCTCTACGAGCAGTACTTC
J gene: TRBJ1-5; V gene: TRBV6-1; D gene: .; clone size: few; CDR3 protein: CASSNIRERNNQPQHF; CDR3 DNA: TGTGCCAGCAGTAATATTAGGGAAAGGAACAATCAGCCCCAGCATTTT
J gene: TRBJ1-2; V gene: TRBV3-1; D gene: .; clone size: many; CDR3 protein: CASSQGGVGEGGYTF; CDR3 DNA: TGTGCCAGCAGCCAAGGTGGAGTCGGTGAGGGCGGCTACACCTTC
J gene: TRBJ1-1; V gene: TRBV11-2; D gene: .; clone size: many; CDR3 protein: CASSEGPEAFF; CDR3 DNA: TGTGCCAGCAGCGAGGGTCCGGAAGCTTTCTTT
J gene: TRBJ1-1; V gene: TRBV7-3; D gene: .; clone size: .; CDR3 protein: CASSHGGGAEAFF; CDR3 DNA: TGTGCCAGCAGCCATGGGGGGGGCGCTGAAGCTTTCTTT
J gene: TRBJ1-3; V gene: TRBV14; D gene: .; clone size: .; CDR3 protein: CASSQVFSRFTGNTIYF; CDR3 DNA: TGTGCCAGCAGCCAAGTATTTTCTAGATTTACTGGAAACACCATATATTTT
J gene: TRBJ1-3; V gene: TRBV12-3/TRBV12-4; D gene: .; clone size: .; CDR3 protein: CASKRVGGNTIYF; CDR3 DNA: TGTGCCAGCAAACGGGTAGGAGGAAACACCATATATTTT
J gene: TRBJ2-5; V gene: TRBV7-9; D gene: .; clone size: few; CDR3 protein: CASTLASVETQYF; CDR3 DNA: TGTGCCAGCACCCTAGCGAGTGTGGAGACCCAGTACTTC
J gene: TRBJ2-7; V gene: TRBV6-1; D gene: TRBD2; clone size: .; CDR3 protein: CASSEGLADYEQYF; CDR3 DNA: TGTGCCAGCAGTGAGGGACTAGCGGACTACGAGCAGTACTTC
J gene: TRBJ2-1; V gene: TRBV6-1; D gene: .; clone size: .; CDR3 protein: CASTNPGTHNEQFF; CDR3 DNA: TGTGCCAGCACTAACCCGGGGACTCACAATGAGCAGTTCTTC